Shown below are 3 T cell receptor beta chains from a single sample sequenced in a study of CD8 T cells in ankylosing spondylitis. Each CDR3 protein is one row after TCRdb ran MiXCR on the 5' RACE reads. The repertoire consists of approximately 100,000 distinct CDR3 sequences, with almost 8.5% occurring once and the leading ten covering approximately 9.9%. Sequencing was carried out using blood, either unsorted or a sorted T cell fraction (not recorded which). These receptors were taken from a male donor with ankylosing spondylitis or in good health (not recorded which).

This clonotype was counted at least ten times. This sequence joins TRBV5-1 and TRBJ2-7; 13 bases fit TRBD2. V dropped 4 bases and J dropped 5; count of bases not matched to a gene: 12. The CDR3 runs 17 residues. Germline CDR1 and CDR2: SGHRS and YFSETQ. The CDR3 loop is CASSDTSGRAFFHEQYF. The CDR3, as DNA: TGCGCCAGCAGCGACACTAGCGGGAGGGCCTTTTTCCACGAGCAGTACTTC.

This clonotype was observed at least ten times. This chain connects TRBV7-9 to TRBJ2-3; weak D call: TRBD2 (6 bases). The CDR3 contains 15 residues. Deletions cut 5 bases from V and 2 bases from J, with 14 bases between. Germline loops: CDR1 SEHNR, CDR2 FQNEAQ (reference sequence). CDR3 in amino acids: CASSRLEGITDTQYF. DNA of the CDR3: TGTGCCAGCAGCCGCTTGGAGGGGATCACAGATACGCAGTATTTT.

This clonotype has just a few counts. For the CDR3, the DNA is TGCAGCGCCCGGGGGGGACCTAACTCCTACGAGCAGTACTTC. Encoded protein: CSARGGPNSYEQYF. The chain is built from TRBV29-1 and TRBJ2-7; 8 positions agree with TRBD2. Trimming at V came to 7 bases and at J to 0 bases, leaving 8 bases not matched to a gene. CDR1 SQVTM and CDR2 ANQGSEA come from the germline V gene. The CDR3 totals 14 residues.